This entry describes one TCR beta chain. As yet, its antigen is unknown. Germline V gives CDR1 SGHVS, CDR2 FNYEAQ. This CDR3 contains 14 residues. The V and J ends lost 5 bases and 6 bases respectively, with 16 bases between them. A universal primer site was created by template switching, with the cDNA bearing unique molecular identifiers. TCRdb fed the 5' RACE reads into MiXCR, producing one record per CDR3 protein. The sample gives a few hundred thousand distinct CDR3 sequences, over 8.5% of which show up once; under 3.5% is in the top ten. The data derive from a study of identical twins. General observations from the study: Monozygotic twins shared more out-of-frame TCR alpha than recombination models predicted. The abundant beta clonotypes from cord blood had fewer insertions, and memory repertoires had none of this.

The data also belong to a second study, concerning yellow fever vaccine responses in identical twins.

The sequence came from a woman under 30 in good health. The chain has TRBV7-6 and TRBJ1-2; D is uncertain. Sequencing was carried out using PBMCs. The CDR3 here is CASSTDPRLDGYTF. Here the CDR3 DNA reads TGTGCCAGCAGCACGGACCCTAGGTTGGATGGCTACACCTTC.